This TCR beta chain was recovered during a study of blood T cell repertoires in COVID-19. About the research overall: The samples span acute and convalescent COVID-19 from the United States, Italy and Spain. Nucleic acid was either cDNA or gDNA, and it came from T cells, B-cell-depleted T cells, or PBMCs.

In the original analysis: Quantification of nucleated cells was approximated via reference gene primer amplification. Sequenced by immunoSEQ multiplex PCR; TCRdb stores in-frame clones only, minus some. V, J and clone size were drawn from that table, and D and trimming were deduced from the DNA. The data show 150,000 to 200,000 clones, with approximately 85% seen just once and about 1.2% held by the top ten. V was clipped by 5 bases and J by 2 bases; unmatched bases: 8. The CDR3 length is 16 residues. Germline CDR1 SGHTA, CDR2 FQGNSA. What was sequenced was peripheral blood. The sequence came from a man aged 55 to 70 who had recovered from COVID-19. J is TRBJ2-5 and V is TRBV7-2; 10 bases line up with TRBD2. The CDR3 sequence is CASSPSSGGVQETQYF. The CDR3 DNA sequence: TGTGCCAGCAGCCCCTCTAGCGGGGGTGTTCAAGAGACCCAGTACTTC.